This TCR beta chain was found in a study of blood T cell repertoires in COVID-19. Trimming removed 3 bases from V and 5 bases from J; junction bases left unmatched: 6. There are 14 residues in the CDR3. The V gene's germline CDR1 is SGDLS and CDR2 YYNGEE. TCRdb keeps only in-frame clones here, not all; method: immunoSEQ multiplex PCR. Among some 200,000 clones listed, more than 75% were seen once. Sequenced: peripheral blood. The chain uses TRBV9 and TRBJ1-1; TRBD1 aligns across 8 bases. This TCR derives from a man aged 35-49 years with active or convalescent COVID-19. CDR3 bases: TGTGCCAGCAGCGCGACAGGGGATGAGACTGAAGCTTTCTTT. This encodes CASSATGDETEAFF.